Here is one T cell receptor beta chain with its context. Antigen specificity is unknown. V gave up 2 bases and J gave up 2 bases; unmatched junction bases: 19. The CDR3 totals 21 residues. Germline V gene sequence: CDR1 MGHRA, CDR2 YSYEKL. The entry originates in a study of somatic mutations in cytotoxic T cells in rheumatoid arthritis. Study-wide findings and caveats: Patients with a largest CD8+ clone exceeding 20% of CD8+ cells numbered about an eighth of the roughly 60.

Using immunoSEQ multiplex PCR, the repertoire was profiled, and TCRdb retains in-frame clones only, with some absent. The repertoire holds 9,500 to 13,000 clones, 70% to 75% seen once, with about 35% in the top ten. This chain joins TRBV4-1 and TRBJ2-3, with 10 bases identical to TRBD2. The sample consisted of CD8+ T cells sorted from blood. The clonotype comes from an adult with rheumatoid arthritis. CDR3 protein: CASSQQTRRGSGGPDTDTQYF. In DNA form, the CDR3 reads TGCGCCAGCAGCCAACAAACTCGTCGGGGTAGCGGGGGGCCCGACACAGATACGCAGTATTTT.